This T cell receptor beta chain comes out of a study of blood T cell repertoires in COVID-19. Turning to the study itself: Samples came from the United States, Italy and Spain, spanning acute and convalescent COVID-19.

With 2 bases removed from V and 1 base from J, the gap between germline ends came to 8 bases. The CDR3 runs to 14 residues. Germline V gene lookup returns CDR1 MDHEN and CDR2 SYDVKM. The repertoire was sequenced with immunoSEQ multiplex PCR; TCRdb's copy has only in-frame clones and lacks some. The repertoire holds roughly 100,000 clones, with 81% as singletons. This clonotype was obtained from a man older than 75 with acute or convalescent COVID-19. The source material was peripheral blood. V and J are TRBV28 and TRBJ1-1; TRBD1 is a possible D gene (5 bases). The CDR3 protein is CASSLRQGNTEAFF. The CDR3 region has the DNA TGTGCCAGCAGTTTAAGGCAGGGGAACACTGAAGCTTTCTTT.